This record looks at one T cell receptor (beta chain) sequence and its context. V was clipped by 4 bases and J by 8 bases, with 19 bases between them. This CDR3 comprises 15 residues. Looked up from germline, CDR1 is SGDLS and CDR2 is YYNGEE. In the original processing: Reference gene primers were amplified, and this amplification served to estimate nucleated cell counts. Measured with immunoSEQ multiplex PCR; TCRdb has only the in-frame clones, and not every one. Clone size and V and J calls were adopted from that table, with D and trimming inferred from the DNA. The table shows 55,000 to 75,000 clones, with roughly 80% occurring only once. This specimen belongs to a study of blood T cell repertoires in COVID-19. Study-wide background: PBMCs, B-cell-depleted T cells, or T cells provided the cDNA or gDNA that made up the material.

V is TRBV9 and J is TRBJ2-1; D may be TRBD1 (5 bases). This clonotype originated in a man in his 70s with acute or convalescent COVID-19. The sample comprised peripheral blood. This chain's CDR3 is CASSPRLSVQDEQFF. CDR3 sequence (DNA): TGTGCCAGCAGCCCCCGTTTATCGGTACAGGATGAGCAGTTCTTC.